Below are 15 T cell receptor beta chains sequenced from a single sample in a study of T cells in localized non-small cell lung cancer. TCRdb's table, derived via immunoSEQ multiplex PCR, lists solely in-frame clones and lacks some. The sample lists about 28,000 clones; approximately 83% were seen once. Sequencing was performed on peripheral blood mononuclear cells, taken before any cancer treatment. All receptors derive from a man between 40 and 70 years old with stage III lung adenocarcinoma.

The J gene is TRBJ1-6, the V gene TRBV18; 10 bases align to TRBD1. V shed 2 bases and J 6 bases; nucleotides not matched to a gene: 7. The CDR3 is 17 amino acids. In germline, CDR1 is KGHSH, CDR2 LQKENI. The CDR3 coding sequence is TGTGCCAGCTCACCAGGCGGGACAGGGGTGGGTAATTCACCCCTCCACTTT. As protein: CASSPGGTGVGNSPLHF.

This chain links TRBV18 with TRBJ1-3; the D is unclear. Germline CDR1 is KGHSH and CDR2 is LQKENI. The V end was cut by 0 bases, the J end by 0 bases, with 3 bases between. This CDR3 is built from 14 residues. The CDR3 spells CASSPPYSGNTIYF. The CDR3 DNA is TGTGCCAGCTCACCACCCTACTCTGGAAACACCATATATTTT.

This chain uses TRBV15 with TRBJ2-7; either TRBD1 or TRBD2 may supply D (5 bases each). This CDR3 region has 15 residues. V was trimmed by 1 base and J by 3 bases, leaving 13 bases between them. Per the germline V gene, CDR1 is LNHNV and CDR2 is YYDKDF (reference sequence). The CDR3 coding sequence is TGTGCCACCAGCAGAGGAGGGACGGGCAACTACGAGCAGTACTTC. It yields the protein CATSRGGTGNYEQYF. Using reference TRBV15 and TRBJ2-7 for the parts outside the CDR3, the full variable domain is DAMVIQNPRYQVTQFGKPVTLSCSQTLNHNVMYWYQQKSSQAPKLLFHYYDKDFNNEADTPDNFQSRRPNTSFCFLDIRSPGLGDTAMYLCATSRGGTGNYEQYFGPGTRLTVT.

The rearrangement joins TRBV19 to TRBJ2-2; 8 nucleotides match TRBD1. CDR1 LNHDA and CDR2 SQIVND come from the germline V gene (reference sequence). The CDR3 has 14 amino acids. Trimming took 6 bases from V and 7 from J; bases not matched to a gene: 7. The CDR3 loop is CASSRGLRDGELFF. The CDR3 DNA reads as TGTGCCAGTAGCAGGGGGCTACGGGACGGGGAGCTGTTTTTT.

The rearrangement joins TRBV10-1 to TRBJ2-3; no reliable D call. V lost 0 bases, J lost 0 bases, and 4 bases lay in between. The CDR3 length is 14 residues. Germline V gives CDR1 WNHNN, CDR2 SYGVQD (reference sequence). The CDR3: CASSESSSTDTQYF. The CDR3 DNA is TGCGCCAGCAGTGAGTCTTCTAGCACAGATACGCAGTATTTT.

This sequence joins TRBV4-2 and TRBJ2-3, with 11 bases matching TRBD2. This CDR3 comprises 19 residues. Germline V gene lookup returns CDR1 LGHNA and CDR2 YNFKEQ. With 0 bases clipped from V and 2 bases from J, the junction kept 10 bases outside the gene matches. The CDR3 loop is CASSQDSLAGGLPTDTQYF. The DNA for the CDR3 is TGTGCCAGCAGCCAAGATTCGCTAGCGGGGGGACTTCCCACAGATACGCAGTATTTT.

In its sample, this clone was seen once. V usage is TRBV25-1 and J usage is TRBJ1-4, with D possibly matching TRBD1 (6 bases). This CDR3 has 14 residues. Trimming pared 3 bases from V and 7 bases from J, leaving 12 bases between. Per germline, CDR1 MGHDK and CDR2 SYGVNS. For the CDR3, the DNA is TGTGCCAGCAGTGACACAGGGAAAGGTGAAAAACTGTTTTTT. Encoded protein: CASSDTGKGEKLFF.

This chain links TRBV5-1 with TRBJ2-5; D gene ambiguous. Trimming left V 4 bases short and J 3 bases short, with 7 bases between. Germline lookup yields CDR1 SGHRS and CDR2 YFSETQ. The CDR3 contains 12 residues. The CDR3 region has the DNA TGCGCCAGCAGCCCGGATGAAGAGACCCAGTACTTC. This codes for CASSPDEETQYF.

The chain carries TRBV30 and TRBJ2-5; 9 bases line up with TRBD2. Trimming at V came to 3 bases and at J to 1 base, leaving 3 bases not matched to a gene. CDR1 is GTSNPN, CDR2 SVGIG, per germline (reference sequence). This CDR3 spans 14 amino acids. The CDR3 loop is CAWRGGGGQETQYF. The DNA for the CDR3 is TGTGCCTGGAGGGGCGGGGGGGGCCAAGAGACCCAGTACTTC.

V usage is TRBV6-5 and J usage is TRBJ2-2; D remains unclear. In germline, CDR1 is MNHEY, CDR2 SVGAGI. V lost 6 bases and J lost 0, with 5 bases in between. This CDR3 has 13 amino acids. CDR3: CASRPTNTGELFF. In DNA form, the CDR3 reads TGTGCCAGCAGGCCAACGAACACCGGGGAGCTGTTTTTT.

The chain links TRBV6-1 to TRBJ1-1; no definite D call. V was trimmed by 0 bases and J by 1 base, leaving 9 bases between them. Germline V lookup: CDR1 MNHNS, CDR2 SASEGT. The CDR3 is 15 residues long. The CDR3 nucleotides are TGTGCCAGCAGTGAAGCATTTCTCGGGAACACTGAAGCTTTCTTT. It is translated as CASSEAFLGNTEAFF.

The chain is built from TRBV23-1 and TRBJ1-2; 11 nucleotides match TRBD1. TRBV23-1 is an open reading frame, and its role is uncertain. The V and J ends lost 6 bases and 5 bases, in that order; junction bases with no gene match: 5. This CDR3 contains 14 residues. The CDR3: CASRADRGLYGYTF. CDR3 in DNA: TGCGCCAGCAGAGCGGACAGGGGGCTATATGGCTACACCTTC.

This chain joins TRBV7-2 and TRBJ1-2, with D possibly TRBD1 on 6 matching bases. Per the germline V gene, CDR1 is SGHTA and CDR2 is FQGNSA. The CDR3 spans 15 residues. Between the trimmed V and J ends, which lost 5 bases and 2 bases, there was a span of 15 bases. CDR3 loop: CASSPGVGGNYGYTF. In DNA, the CDR3 is TGTGCCAGCAGCCCAGGGGTAGGGGGGAACTATGGCTACACCTTC.

This clone appeared a single time. This chain uses TRBV29-1 with TRBJ1-4, with D unclear. CDR3 length equals 11 residues. CDR1 is SQVTM, CDR2 ANQGSEA, per germline. The CDR3 here is CTCRTNEKLFF. The CDR3 DNA is TGCACCTGTCGGACTAATGAAAAACTGTTTTTT.

This chain joins TRBV30 and TRBJ1-4; no definite D call. Trimming took off 4 bases at V and 10 bases at J, with 16 bases between the two ends. Looked up from germline, CDR1 is GTSNPN and CDR2 is SVGIG (reference sequence). This CDR3 has 13 amino acids. The CDR3 coding sequence is TGTGCCTGGAAAATCGGACCGGTGGGAAAACTGTTTTTT. Translating gives CAWKIGPVGKLFF.